Presented here are 19 T cell receptor beta chains from one specimen sequenced in a study of blood T cell repertoires in COVID-19. Using immunoSEQ multiplex PCR, the repertoire was profiled, and TCRdb retains in-frame clones only, with some absent. Here the sample spans around 470,000 clones, 89% being singletons. Sequencing was performed on peripheral blood. These receptor sequences come from a man aged 18 to 29 with COVID-19, enrolled during active disease.

The chain combines TRBV19 with TRBJ1-1, with 8 bases lining up with TRBD1. CDR1 and CDR2 from the germline V gene are LNHDA and SQIVND (reference sequence). The CDR3 runs to 14 residues. The V segment lost 6 bases and the J segment 0 bases; nucleotides outside the gene matches: 3. DNA of the CDR3: TGTGCCAGTAGGCGGGACAGGATGAACACTGAAGCTTTCTTT. It translates to CASRRDRMNTEAFF.

The chain couples TRBV29-1 to TRBJ1-2; perhaps TRBD1 as D (5 bases). This CDR3 comprises 12 residues. Deletions cut 3 bases from V and 7 bases from J, with 12 bases between. Germline lookup yields CDR1 SQVTM and CDR2 ANQGSEA. The CDR3 loop is CSVDGGVGGYTF. DNA of the CDR3: TGCAGCGTTGACGGGGGAGTAGGTGGCTACACCTTC.

This clone appeared a few times. The chain carries TRBV9 and TRBJ2-3; possible D gene TRBD1, 6 bases. V was trimmed by 4 bases and J by 2 bases, leaving 17 bases between them. The CDR3 length is 16 residues. Germline V gene data show CDR1 as SGDLS and CDR2 as YYNGEE. The chain's CDR3 is CASSRTGMGLTDTQYF. The CDR3 DNA follows: TGTGCCAGCAGCCGTACAGGGATGGGGCTCACAGATACGCAGTATTTT.

This chain connects TRBV5-1 to TRBJ2-7; 9 bases are shared with TRBD1. The germline CDR1 and CDR2 sequences are SGHRS and YFSETQ. The CDR3 totals 15 residues. The J segment lost 7 bases and the V segment lost 0 bases, leaving 8 bases of the junction unmatched. The CDR3 DNA follows: TGCGCCAGCAGCTTGGTCCCCGGGACAGGGCGGGAGCAGTACTTC. It codes for CASSLVPGTGREQYF.

This clone was recorded a few times. V gene TRBV6-5 combines with J gene TRBJ2-1; D is unresolved. The germline gives CDR1 MNHEY, CDR2 SVGAGI. Trimming took off 6 bases at V and 5 bases at J, with 5 bases between the two ends. This CDR3 has 11 amino acids. CDR3 in amino acids: CASRENNEQFF. The CDR3 DNA follows: TGTGCCAGCAGGGAGAACAATGAGCAGTTCTTC.

The rearrangement joins TRBV4-1 to TRBJ2-7; TRBD2 matches at 9 bases. Per the germline V gene, CDR1 is MGHRA and CDR2 is YSYEKL. The CDR3 length is 16 residues. V was pared by 0 bases and J by 5 bases, with 8 bases of the junction left unmatched. The DNA for the CDR3 is TGCGCCAGCAGCCAAGATATGGCGGGAGGGAGGAACGAGCAGTACTTC. As protein: CASSQDMAGGRNEQYF.

This clone was seen just once. The chain recombines TRBV29-1 with TRBJ2-3; a possible D gene is TRBD2 (7 bases). The germline V gene has CDR1 SQVTM and CDR2 ANQGSEA. The CDR3 consists of 12 residues. V lost 5 bases to trimming and J lost 6 bases, with 12 bases between them. CDR3 DNA sequence: TGCAGCGTTTTCGGGGGGCGTGATACGCAGTATTTT. Amino acid sequence: CSVFGGRDTQYF.

The chain links TRBV20-1 to TRBJ2-1; D gene ambiguous. The CDR3 contains 11 residues. Per the germline V gene, CDR1 is DFQATT and CDR2 is SNEGSKA (reference sequence). V was clipped by 6 bases and J by 5 bases, with 8 bases between them. As DNA, the CDR3 is TGCAGTGCCCTTGTCCACAATGAGCAGTTCTTC. It is translated as CSALVHNEQFF.

This clone came up once. The chain carries TRBV6-6 and TRBJ1-2, with TRBD1 identical over 7 bases. The ends lost 8 bases at V and 6 bases at J; junction bases unmatched: 9. Germline V lookup: CDR1 MNHNY, CDR2 SVGAGI (reference sequence). The CDR3 has 13 residues. CDR3 nucleotides: TGTGCCAGCGGAAATGACAGGGTAGATGGCTACACCTTC. Amino acid sequence: CASGNDRVDGYTF.

The chain links TRBV12-3 or TRBV12-4 to TRBJ2-2; D gene unclear. V lost 5 bases and J lost 6, with 7 bases in between. The CDR3 loop spans 12 amino acids. The CDR3 DNA reads as TGTGCCAGCAGTGTCATTCCCGGGGAGCTGTTTTTT. This codes for CASSVIPGELFF.

The chain links TRBV9 to TRBJ2-5; D gene ambiguous. Trimming shortened V by 9 bases and J by 3 bases, and 6 bases separated the two germline ends. This CDR3 has 10 residues. CDR1 SGDLS and CDR2 YYNGEE come from the germline V gene. The CDR3 is CATGEETQYF. CDR3 bases: TGTGCCACCGGTGAAGAGACCCAGTACTTC.

The rearrangement joins TRBV5-5 to TRBJ2-7, with 10 bases that match TRBD2. V lost 6 bases, J lost 5 bases, and 11 bases stayed unmatched. CDR3 length: 15 residues. The germline gives CDR1 SGHKS, CDR2 YYEKEE (reference sequence). In DNA form, the CDR3 reads TGTGCCAGCACCGCCCGGGCTAGCGGGAGTAACGAGCAGTACTTC. This codes for CASTARASGSNEQYF.

V and J are TRBV4-2 and TRBJ1-3; 9 positions match TRBD1. Losses at the gene ends were 4 bases for V and 3 bases for J; bases not matched to a gene: 10. The CDR3 contains 17 residues. The germline V gene has CDR1 LGHNA and CDR2 YNFKEQ. The CDR3 DNA reads as TGTGCCAGCAGCCTCCAATCAGGGGACAGGGATGGAAACACCATATATTTT. Translation gives CASSLQSGDRDGNTIYF.

The V and J genes are TRBV9 and TRBJ2-2; D is perhaps TRBD1 (5 bases). Trimming shortened V by 4 bases and J by 6 bases, and 10 bases separated the two germline ends. This CDR3 has 13 amino acids. Germline V gene sequence: CDR1 SGDLS, CDR2 YYNGEE. The CDR3: CASSLIGAGELFF. For the CDR3, the DNA is TGTGCCAGCAGCCTTATAGGGGCCGGGGAGCTGTTTTTT.

This clone has just a few counts. The V call is TRBV16, the J call TRBJ1-1, with D unresolved. V was trimmed by 4 bases and J by 2 bases, leaving 8 bases between them. The CDR3 is 13 residues long. Germline CDR1 KGHSY, CDR2 FQNENV. CDR3 sequence: CASSLAPNTEAFF. CDR3 nucleotide sequence: TGTGCCAGCAGCCTAGCCCCCAACACTGAAGCTTTCTTT.

The chain employs TRBV9 and TRBJ1-4, with D possibly matching TRBD1 (6 bases). This CDR3 contains 14 residues. V lost 3 bases and J lost 1, with 7 bases in between. Germline V lookup: CDR1 SGDLS, CDR2 YYNGEE. CDR3 sequence reads: CASSDRETNEKLFF. The DNA of the CDR3 is TGTGCCAGCAGCGACAGGGAAACTAATGAAAAACTGTTTTTT.

V usage is TRBV2 and J usage is TRBJ2-7, with D tentatively TRBD2 (5 bases). Germline CDR1 and CDR2: SNHLY and FYNNEI. This CDR3 spans 13 amino acids. The V gene lost 4 bases and the J gene lost 3 bases, with 10 bases spanning the gap. The CDR3 DNA reads as TGTGCCAGCAGTGTTCGGGGAAACTACGAGCAGTACTTC. Its translation: CASSVRGNYEQYF.

V is TRBV4-1 and J is TRBJ2-5, with 8 bases identical to TRBD1. The V and J ends lost 3 bases and 6 bases, in that order; junction bases with no gene match: 9. Germline lookup yields CDR1 MGHRA and CDR2 YSYEKL. The CDR3 is 15 amino acids. The chain's CDR3 is CASSQSPDRAKTQYF. The CDR3 nucleotides read TGCGCCAGCAGCCAGTCTCCGGACAGGGCTAAGACCCAGTACTTC.

The chain recombines TRBV5-1 with TRBJ2-5, with D perhaps TRBD2 (6 bases). V gave up 0 bases and J gave up 5 bases, with 11 bases separating them. This CDR3 has 14 amino acids. Germline V lookup: CDR1 SGHRS, CDR2 YFSETQ. The CDR3 loop is CASSLGTTGETQYF. The CDR3 coding sequence is TGCGCCAGCAGCTTGGGGACTACGGGCGAGACCCAGTACTTC.